Following are 30 T cell receptor beta chains from one sample sequenced in a study of vaccination effects on CD4 cells after COVID-19. Method: immunoSEQ multiplex PCR; TCRdb's copy keeps in-frame clones and lacks some. Here the sample spans under 85,000 clones, roughly 72% being singletons. Their recognized antigens are unknown. Ahead of sequencing, the ViraFEST assay grew antigen-specific CD4+ T cells using viral peptide pools. The authors isolated CD4+ T cells after about 10 days of culture. The starting material was CD4+ T cells from PBMCs cultured with HCoV-229E spike peptides, obtained before COVID-19 vaccination. The source of these receptors is a human donor who received a COVID-19 vaccine.

The chain has TRBV29-1 and TRBJ1-4; the D gene is possibly TRBD1 (6 bases). The germline V and J ends were trimmed by 4 bases and 8 bases, with 17 bases remaining between them. Per germline, CDR1 SQVTM and CDR2 ANQGSEA. The CDR3 is 14 amino acids. CDR3 in DNA: TGCAGCGTTGGGGCAACATTGGGGGGCGAAAAACTGTTTTTT. It is translated as CSVGATLGGEKLFF. The full variable domain, rest sourced from reference TRBV29-1 and TRBJ1-4, is SAVISQKPSRDICQRGTSLTIQCQVDSQVTMMFWYRQQPGQSLTLIATANQGSEATYESGFVIDKFPISRPNLTFSTLTVSNMSPEDSSIYLCSVGATLGGEKLFFGSGTQLSVL.

This clone has only a few counts. This chain connects TRBV30 to TRBJ1-5; 9 nucleotides line up with TRBD1. The V gene's germline CDR1 is GTSNPN and CDR2 SVGIG (reference sequence). The CDR3 length is 18 residues. V was clipped by 2 bases and J by 0 bases; unmatched bases: 11. CDR3: CAWSPGTGRTYSNQPQHF. For the CDR3, the DNA is TGTGCCTGGAGTCCCGGGACAGGGAGAACCTATAGCAATCAGCCCCAGCATTTT.

This clone was observed a single time. The genes are TRBV4-1 and TRBJ2-3; 8 positions match TRBD2. CDR3 length: 19 residues. Unmatched junction bases numbered 14, after V lost 1 base and J lost 2 bases. Germline V gives CDR1 MGHRA, CDR2 YSYEKL. This CDR3 is CASSQVIRRRGAVTDTQYF. CDR3 bases: TGCGCCAGCAGCCAAGTCATCCGTAGGCGGGGGGCCGTCACAGATACGCAGTATTTT.

The chain carries TRBV9 and TRBJ2-3; 12 bases map to TRBD2. CDR3 length equals 19 residues. Germline V gives CDR1 SGDLS, CDR2 YYNGEE. J lost 2 bases, V lost 4 bases, and 14 bases had no gene match. The CDR3 reads CASSRILAGGGAATDTQYF. For the CDR3, the DNA is TGTGCCAGCAGCAGAATACTAGCGGGGGGCGGGGCGGCCACAGATACGCAGTATTTT.

This rearrangement joins TRBV24-1 to TRBJ2-3; no definite D call. V was shortened by 1 base and J by 2 bases, with 9 bases between the two germline ends. The CDR3 consists of 15 residues. Germline CDR1 KGHDR, CDR2 SFDVKD. CDR3 protein: CATSDFGRHTDTQYF. The CDR3 DNA follows: TGTGCCACCAGTGATTTTGGCAGACACACAGATACGCAGTATTTT.

The rearrangement uses TRBV5-1 and TRBJ1-1; 7 positions match TRBD1. V was clipped by 0 bases and J by 0 bases; unmatched bases: 5. This CDR3 spans 16 amino acids. Looked up from germline, CDR1 is SGHRS and CDR2 is YFSETQ. Here the CDR3 DNA reads TGCGCCAGCAGCTTGGGACAGGGACGCATGAACACTGAAGCTTTCTTT. It encodes CASSLGQGRMNTEAFF.

The V gene is TRBV28, the J gene TRBJ1-2; 9 bases fit TRBD1. CDR1 MDHEN and CDR2 SYDVKM come from the germline V gene. After removal of 8 bases from V and 5 bases from J, the junction contained 18 bases not matched to a gene. This CDR3 is built from 17 residues. CDR3 residues: CASSEDRGGGKTYGYTF. Written as DNA, the CDR3 is TGTGCCAGCTCCGAGGACAGGGGAGGTGGGAAGACATATGGCTACACCTTC.

This clone has only a few counts. The chain recombines TRBV14 with TRBJ2-2; no firm D call. CDR3 length equals 15 residues. Trimming removed 3 bases from V and 2 bases from J, with 10 bases in between. CDR1 is SGHDN, CDR2 FVKESK, per germline. CDR3: CASSHSRLNTGELFF. The CDR3 coding sequence is TGTGCCAGCAGCCATAGTAGGCTTAACACCGGGGAGCTGTTTTTT.

The chain couples TRBV6-5 to TRBJ1-3; 8 nucleotides align to TRBD1. CDR1 and CDR2 (germline): MNHEY, SVGAGI. The CDR3 runs to 15 residues. Trimming at V came to 5 bases and at J to 2 bases, leaving 5 bases not matched to a gene. Here the CDR3 DNA reads TGTGCCAGCAGTCTGACAGGGGTGGCTGGAAACACCATATATTTT. It specifies CASSLTGVAGNTIYF.

The rearrangement joins TRBV19 to TRBJ2-3, with 10 nucleotides matching TRBD2. The V and J ends lost 5 bases and 2 bases, in that order; junction bases with no gene match: 7. Germline CDR1 reads LNHDA; CDR2 reads SQIVND (reference sequence). The CDR3 is 16 residues long. Here the CDR3 DNA reads TGTGCCAGTAGTTATATGAGCGGGGGGGCCACAGATACGCAGTATTTT. Translating gives CASSYMSGGATDTQYF.

This clone was recorded a few times. This rearrangement joins TRBV7-3 to TRBJ2-1, with D possibly being TRBD1 or TRBD2 (7 bases each). The V end lost 4 bases, the J end lost 1 base, and 14 bases lay between the germline ends. CDR1 SGHTA and CDR2 FQGTGA come from the germline V gene. The CDR3 contains 16 residues. The CDR3 spells CASSSREGASYNEQFF. As DNA, the CDR3 is TGTGCCAGCAGCTCCAGGGAGGGGGCGTCCTACAATGAGCAGTTCTTC.

This clone showed up just a few times. The V and J genes are TRBV7-9 and TRBJ2-2, with D unresolved. The CDR3 is 13 residues long. Trimming cost V 3 bases and J 7 bases, with 9 bases left between them. Looked up from germline, CDR1 is SEHNR and CDR2 is FQNEAQ (reference sequence). The DNA for the CDR3 is TGTGCCAGCAGCTTGATATCTGACGGGGAGCTGTTTTTT. Translated, it gives CASSLISDGELFF.

The genes are TRBV25-1 and TRBJ1-5; D may be TRBD1 (6 bases). V was pared by 0 bases and J by 0 bases, with 15 bases between. Germline V lookup: CDR1 MGHDK, CDR2 SYGVNS. The CDR3 runs 18 residues. The CDR3 DNA reads as TGTGCCAGCAGTGAATACCCATGGACAGATTATAGCAATCAGCCCCAGCATTTT. The encoded protein is CASSEYPWTDYSNQPQHF.

This clone was counted between two and nine times. V gene TRBV7-2 combines with J gene TRBJ2-2; no clear D. The CDR3 is made up of 11 amino acids. Germline V gene data show CDR1 as SGHTA and CDR2 as FQGNSA. V was clipped by 5 bases and J by 8 bases, with 6 bases between them. Here the CDR3 reads CASSRSGELFF. The CDR3 nucleotides read TGTGCCAGCAGCCGCTCGGGGGAGCTGTTTTTT. Using reference TRBV7-2 and TRBJ2-2 for the parts outside the CDR3, the full variable domain is GAGVSQSPSNKVTEKGKDVELRCDPISGHTALYWYRQSLGQGLEFLIYFQGNSAPDKSGLPSDRFSAERTGGSVSTLTIQRTQQEDSAVYLCASSRSGELFFGEGSRLTVL.

V is TRBV5-1 and J is TRBJ2-1; D call uncertain. V was shortened by 4 bases and J by 9 bases, with 11 bases between the two germline ends. This CDR3 has 12 residues. In germline, CDR1 is SGHRS, CDR2 YFSETQ. The CDR3 here is CASSPHLAEQFF. The CDR3 nucleotides read TGCGCCAGCAGCCCTCACCTGGCTGAGCAGTTCTTC.

This chain uses TRBV7-2 with TRBJ1-5; D not resolved. Germline CDR1 SGHTA, CDR2 FQGNSA. V was clipped by 1 base and J by 7 bases, with 14 bases between them. This CDR3 is built from 15 residues. The CDR3 spells CASSLVKGNGQPQHF. Written as DNA, the CDR3 is TGTGCCAGCAGCTTAGTTAAAGGGAACGGACAGCCCCAGCATTTT.

This chain connects TRBV19 to TRBJ1-2, with TRBD1 matching 7 bases. This CDR3 comprises 15 residues. CDR1 and CDR2 (germline): LNHDA, SQIVND (reference sequence). Trimming at V came to 8 bases and at J to 2 bases, leaving 11 bases not matched to a gene. Here the CDR3 DNA reads TGTGCCAGTCGAGTTAAGGGACAGAGGAACTATGGCTACACCTTC. Residues: CASRVKGQRNYGYTF.

The chain links TRBV19 to TRBJ2-1, with D hard to call. Trimming left V 3 bases short and J 8 bases short, with 8 bases between. Germline V gene data show CDR1 as LNHDA and CDR2 as SQIVND (reference sequence). CDR3 length: 12 amino acids. The CDR3 nucleotides are TGTGCCAGTAGTATTGGGGTCCATGAGCAGTTCTTC. Its translation: CASSIGVHEQFF.

This chain connects TRBV6-2 or TRBV6-3 to TRBJ1-1, with D perhaps TRBD1 (6 bases). Deletions cut 4 bases from V and 10 bases from J, with 16 bases between. CDR1 is MNHEY and CDR2 is SVGEGT in the germline V gene. This CDR3 contains 13 residues. CDR3 sequence (DNA): TGTGCCAGCAGTTCTCTTTACAGGGACTTAGCTTTCTTT. Amino acids: CASSSLYRDLAFF.

The gene calls are TRBV30 and TRBJ1-5; D gene uncertain. V was cut by 3 bases and J by 6 bases, with 15 bases left in between. The CDR3 length is 14 residues. Germline V gene sequence: CDR1 GTSNPN, CDR2 SVGIG (reference sequence). The CDR3 reads CAWSVAGMVQPQHF. The CDR3 coding sequence is TGTGCCTGGAGCGTCGCGGGGATGGTTCAGCCCCAGCATTTT.

This chain connects TRBV2 to TRBJ1-6; no definite D call. Germline values: CDR1 SNHLY, CDR2 FYNNEI. This CDR3 has 15 amino acids. The V gene lost 4 bases and the J gene lost 7 bases, with 14 bases spanning the gap. CDR3: CASSVFVGGNSPLHF. The CDR3, as DNA: TGTGCCAGCAGTGTTTTTGTCGGCGGAAATTCACCCCTCCACTTT.

This clone was seen once. The J gene is TRBJ1-2, the V gene TRBV3-1 (or the pseudogene TRBV3-2); 7 bases are a match to TRBD1. Looked up from germline, CDR1 is LGHDT and CDR2 is YNNKEL (reference sequence). The length of the CDR3 is 16 residues. The junction had 12 bases not matched to a gene; V was cut back by 0 bases and J by 8 bases. The CDR3 DNA follows: TGTGCCAGCAGCCAAGACCGCCGACAGGGTCTGGAGGGCTACACCTTC. Its translation is CASSQDRRQGLEGYTF.

V is TRBV9 and J is TRBJ1-4; D is possibly TRBD1 (6 bases). The V end was cut by 4 bases, the J end by 7 bases, with 14 bases between. Germline assignment: CDR1 SGDLS and CDR2 YYNGEE. The CDR3 totals 14 residues. The CDR3 nucleotides are TGTGCCAGCAGCATCCGGGGGGCAGGTGAAAAACTGTTTTTT. Protein: CASSIRGAGEKLFF.

This CDR3 is CASSQVFTGGNSPLHF. CDR3 coding DNA: TGCGCCAGCAGCCAAGTTTTCACAGGGGGCAATTCACCCCTCCACTTT. The V and J genes are TRBV4-1 and TRBJ1-6; 9 bases line up with TRBD1. Germline V CDR1 and CDR2: MGHRA, YSYEKL. CDR3 length equals 16 residues. V dropped 1 base and J dropped 7; count of bases not matched to a gene: 5.

This chain joins TRBV5-1 and TRBJ1-4, with TRBD1 matching over 8 bases. Trimming took 2 bases from V and 4 from J; bases not matched to a gene: 4. Germline values: CDR1 SGHRS, CDR2 YFSETQ. The CDR3 length is 15 residues. Here the CDR3 reads CASSFTGQVNEKLFF. For the CDR3, the DNA is TGCGCCAGCAGCTTCACGGGACAGGTTAATGAAAAACTGTTTTTT.

This clone was detected a few times. V is TRBV28 and J is TRBJ1-4; 8 positions match TRBD1. The germline V gene encodes CDR1 MDHEN and CDR2 SYDVKM. The CDR3 is 15 residues long. Unmatched junction bases numbered 12, after V lost 7 bases and J lost 8 bases. The CDR3 region is CASNTDGTGGEKLFF. The CDR3 coding sequence is TGTGCCAGCAATACCGATGGCACAGGGGGAGAAAAACTGTTTTTT.

V usage is TRBV6-2 or TRBV6-3 and J usage is TRBJ1-2; D unresolved. This CDR3 has 14 amino acids. Per germline, CDR1 MNHEY and CDR2 SVGEGT. The V gene lost 1 base and the J gene lost 4 bases, with 10 bases spanning the gap. The CDR3 sequence is CASSYFSSTYGYTF. The CDR3 DNA is TGTGCCAGCAGTTACTTCTCTTCCACCTATGGCTACACCTTC.

The genes are TRBV7-9 and TRBJ1-5, with D unclear. The CDR3 extends over 14 amino acids. Germline V gene data show CDR1 as SEHNR and CDR2 as FQNEAQ (reference sequence). V lost 4 bases and J 2 bases, leaving 9 bases between the germline ends. This chain's CDR3 is CASSSRDRNQPQHF. CDR3 nucleotides: TGTGCCAGCAGCTCCCGGGATCGCAATCAGCCCCAGCATTTT.

The DNA for the CDR3 is TGTGCCAGCTCAATTCGGACGGAACTCACCTCTGGAAACACCATATATTTT. Protein product: CASSIRTELTSGNTIYF. The chain links TRBV18 to TRBJ1-3; D ambiguous. The CDR3 covers 17 residues. Germline assignment: CDR1 KGHSH and CDR2 LQKENI. Trimming took off 5 bases at V and 0 bases at J, with 17 bases between the two ends.

This clone came up once. The V gene is TRBV9, the J gene TRBJ1-1; tentatively, D is TRBD1 (6 bases). CDR1 is SGDLS and CDR2 is YYNGEE in the germline V gene. The CDR3 is 14 residues long. Between the trimmed V and J ends, which lost 1 base and 1 base, there was a span of 8 bases. The CDR3 region has the DNA TGTGCCAGCAGCGTATTACAGGGGAACACTGAAGCTTTCTTT. It translates to CASSVLQGNTEAFF.